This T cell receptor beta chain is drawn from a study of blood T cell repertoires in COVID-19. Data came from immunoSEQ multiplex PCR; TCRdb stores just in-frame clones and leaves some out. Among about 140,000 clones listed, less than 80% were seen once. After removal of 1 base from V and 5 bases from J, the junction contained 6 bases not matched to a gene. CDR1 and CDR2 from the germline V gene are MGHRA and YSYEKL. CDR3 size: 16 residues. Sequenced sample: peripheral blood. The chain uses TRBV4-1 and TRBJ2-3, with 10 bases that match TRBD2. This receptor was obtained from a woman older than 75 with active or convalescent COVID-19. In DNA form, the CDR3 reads TGCGCCAGCAGCCAAGCGGTCGCTAGCGGGGGAGATACGCAGTATTTT. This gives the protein CASSQAVASGGDTQYF.